The clone carrying this T cell receptor (beta chain) was recorded only once. This entry is derived from a study of blood T cell repertoires in COVID-19. Sequenced by immunoSEQ multiplex PCR; TCRdb stores in-frame clones only, minus some. Seen here are approximately 270,000 clones, 80% to 95% observed once, and the top ten hold roughly 2.8%. Trimming removed 0 bases at V and 6 bases at J, with 15 bases between. This CDR3 region has 15 residues. Germline loops: CDR1 ENHRY, CDR2 SYGVKD. The sequenced sample consisted of PBMCs or T cells enriched from blood (not recorded which). The origin of this receptor is a man aged 40-49 years who had been exposed to COVID-19. The chain couples TRBV10-3 to TRBJ2-7; D unclear. The CDR3 bases are TGTGCCATCAGTGAGTCGAGCCCTAGTTTATCCGAGCAGTACTTC. Its protein product is CAISESSPSLSEQYF.